One sample yielded the 23 T cell receptor beta chains listed below, sequenced in a study of T cell responses to AZD1222 COVID-19 vaccine. Here immunoSEQ multiplex PCR was the method, and the copy in TCRdb shows in-frame clones only, minus some. The repertoire has around 110,000 clones, roughly 90% of them found once; the top ten carry around 7%. This material consisted of peripheral blood, taken on day 0 of AZD1222 vaccination. The receptors were gathered from an adult in good health.

The chain employs TRBV7-8 and TRBJ1-5, with D uncertain. This CDR3 contains 13 residues. V was clipped by 3 bases and J by 7 bases, with 10 bases between them. The germline V gene has CDR1 SGHVS and CDR2 FQNEAQ. This CDR3 is CASSFREEQPQHF. The CDR3, as DNA: TGTGCCAGCAGCTTTAGGGAGGAGCAGCCCCAGCATTTT.

The rearrangement uses TRBV6-4 and TRBJ2-3; the D gene is possibly TRBD1 (5 bases). CDR3 length equals 18 residues. The germline V gene encodes CDR1 MRHNA and CDR2 SNTAGT. Trimming pared 5 bases from V and 3 bases from J, leaving 24 bases between. As DNA, the CDR3 is TGTGCCAGCAGTCGACAGATCGTTGACTTGGCCGGGACAGATACGCAGTATTTT. Translated: CASSRQIVDLAGTDTQYF.

The chain couples TRBV3-1 (or the pseudogene TRBV3-2) to TRBJ2-7; TRBD2 agrees at 9 bases. Germline CDR1 LGHDT, CDR2 YNNKEL (reference sequence). The CDR3 runs to 15 residues. With V trimmed by 0 bases and J by 6 bases, 6 bases remained unmatched. CDR3: CASSQEIGLASEQYF. In DNA, the CDR3 is TGTGCCAGCAGCCAAGAAATCGGACTAGCGTCCGAGCAGTACTTC.

The chain combines TRBV5-1 with TRBJ1-2; 7 bases match TRBD1. The CDR3 extends over 13 amino acids. With 3 bases clipped from V and 7 bases from J, the junction kept 6 bases outside the gene matches. Germline V gene lookup returns CDR1 SGHRS and CDR2 YFSETQ. The CDR3 DNA is TGCGCCAGCAGCTCTAACAGGGGCGCTGGCTACACCTTC. Its protein is CASSSNRGAGYTF.

J is TRBJ2-2 and V is TRBV20-1, with TRBD2 as a possible D gene (7 bases). V was cut by 6 bases and J by 9 bases, with 11 bases left in between. This CDR3 has 11 amino acids. The germline CDR1 and CDR2 sequences are DFQATT and SNEGSKA (reference sequence). The CDR3 protein is CSARGGRELFF. The CDR3 nucleotides read TGCAGTGCGAGGGGGGGCCGGGAGCTGTTTTTT.

The CDR3, as DNA: TGTGCCAGCAGTCTGGCGGGAGTAGAGACCCAGTACTTC. As protein: CASSLAGVETQYF. This chain connects TRBV6-5 to TRBJ2-5; 7 bases align to TRBD2. CDR3 length: 13 amino acids. V was clipped by 5 bases and J by 4 bases; unmatched bases: 4. Germline CDR1 reads MNHEY; CDR2 reads SVGAGI.

The rearrangement links TRBV7-2 to TRBJ2-7, with D maybe TRBD2 (7 bases). This CDR3 region has 13 residues. V was cut by 5 bases and J by 9 bases, with 17 bases left in between. Per germline, CDR1 SGHTA and CDR2 FQGNSA. The CDR3 DNA reads TGTGCCAGCAGCAGAGGGGGGGCTCAGGTGCAGTACTTC. Amino acids: CASSRGGAQVQYF.

This clone was seen only a few times. The chain recombines TRBV28 with TRBJ1-1; TRBD1 matches 10 bases. V shed 5 bases and J 3 bases; nucleotides not matched to a gene: 6. Germline values: CDR1 MDHEN, CDR2 SYDVKM. The CDR3 has 15 residues. CDR3 coding DNA: TGTGCCAGCAGTACACCCGGGACAGGGGACACTGAAGCTTTCTTT. This codes for CASSTPGTGDTEAFF. The whole variable domain, remainder taken from reference TRBV28 and TRBJ1-1, is DVKVTQSSRYLVKRTGEKVFLECVQDMDHENMFWYRQDPGLGLRLIYFSYDVKMKEKGDIPEGYSVSREKKERFSLILESASTNQTSMYLCASSTPGTGDTEAFFGQGTRLTVV.

J is TRBJ1-1 and V is TRBV28, with 12 bases matching TRBD1. This CDR3 is 15 amino acids long. V was clipped by 6 bases and J by 5 bases; unmatched bases: 7. Germline CDR1 and CDR2: MDHEN and SYDVKM. The CDR3 is CASSTPGQGATEAFF. The CDR3 DNA is TGTGCCAGCAGCACTCCGGGACAGGGGGCGACTGAAGCTTTCTTT.

The V call is TRBV2, the J call TRBJ2-7; D not certain. The CDR3 runs to 14 residues. V gave up 0 bases and J gave up 0 bases, with 6 bases separating them. CDR1 and CDR2 (germline): SNHLY, FYNNEI. The CDR3 DNA follows: TGTGCCAGCAGTGAAGCTAATAGCTCCTACGAGCAGTACTTC. Protein product: CASSEANSSYEQYF.

The genes are TRBV18 and TRBJ2-7; 10 bases are shared with TRBD1. Germline-derived CDR1 and CDR2 are KGHSH and LQKENI. CDR3 length: 15 amino acids. Unmatched junction bases numbered 6, after V lost 2 bases and J lost 5 bases. CDR3 in DNA: TGTGCCAGCTCACCATGGGGGACAGGGGTCGACGAGCAGTACTTC. This codes for CASSPWGTGVDEQYF.

The chain uses TRBV5-4 and TRBJ2-7; the match to TRBD2 covers 8 bases. V was clipped by 3 bases and J by 5 bases; unmatched bases: 10. Germline V gene lookup returns CDR1 SGHNT and CDR2 YYREEE (reference sequence). This CDR3 has 15 amino acids. The DNA of the CDR3 is TGTGCCAGCAGCTCAGCCCCGGGAGGGCTAAACGAGCAGTACTTC. Its translation is CASSSAPGGLNEQYF. Together with reference TRBV5-4 and TRBJ2-7, the CDR3 gives the full variable domain: ETGVTQSPTHLIKTRGQQVTLRCSSQSGHNTVSWYQQALGQGPQFIFQYYREEENGRGNFPPRFSGLQFPNYSSELNVNALELDDSALYLCASSSAPGGLNEQYFGPGTRLTVT.

The table lists this clone with a count of one. The rearrangement links TRBV7-8 to TRBJ2-3, with 10 bases fitting TRBD2. The CDR3 consists of 14 residues. Germline assignment: CDR1 SGHVS and CDR2 FQNEAQ. After removal of 5 bases from V and 6 bases from J, the junction contained 5 bases not matched to a gene. The CDR3: CASSTRLAGDTQYF. As DNA, the CDR3 is TGTGCCAGCAGCACTCGACTAGCGGGTGATACGCAGTATTTT.

The V and J genes are TRBV9 and TRBJ1-2, with D hard to call. V was cut by 0 bases and J by 8 bases, with 8 bases left in between. Germline V CDR1 and CDR2: SGDLS, YYNGEE. CDR3 length equals 12 residues. The CDR3 sequence is CASSVEFGGYTF. The CDR3 DNA reads TGTGCCAGCAGCGTAGAGTTCGGAGGCTACACCTTC. Full variable domain (rest looked up from reference TRBV9 and TRBJ1-2): DSGVTQTPKHLITATGQRVTLRCSPRSGDLSVYWYQQSLDQGLQFLIQYYNGEERAKGNILERFSAQQFPDLHSELNLSSLELGDSALYFCASSVEFGGYTFGSGTRLTVV.

The chain is built from TRBV2 and TRBJ1-5; 7 nucleotides line up with TRBD1. Losses at the gene ends were 9 bases for V and 0 bases for J; bases not matched to a gene: 2. Germline lookup yields CDR1 SNHLY and CDR2 FYNNEI. This CDR3 comprises 13 residues. CDR3 sequence: CASRGLSNQPQHF. CDR3 nucleotides: TGTGCCAGTAGGGGGCTTAGCAATCAGCCCCAGCATTTT.

V gene TRBV30 combines with J gene TRBJ2-3; tentatively, D is TRBD2 (5 bases). V was shortened by 2 bases and J by 1 base, with 10 bases between the two germline ends. The CDR3 length is 14 residues. Germline CDR1 is GTSNPN and CDR2 is SVGIG (reference sequence). The CDR3, as DNA: TGTGCCTGGAGTTTACTCGGGGGCACAGATACGCAGTATTTT. The encoded protein is CAWSLLGGTDTQYF.

The chain joins TRBV28 to TRBJ1-2; D unresolved. This CDR3 is 12 amino acids long. Trimming stripped 6 bases from V and 5 bases from J, with 10 bases between. CDR1 MDHEN and CDR2 SYDVKM come from the germline V gene. Here the CDR3 DNA reads TGTGCCAGCAGCCAGACATCTTATGGCTACACCTTC. This translates into CASSQTSYGYTF.

The chain joins TRBV29-1 to TRBJ1-4; 9 bases are shared with TRBD1. The germline CDR1 and CDR2 sequences are SQVTM and ANQGSEA. With V trimmed by 6 bases and J by 4 bases, 9 bases remained unmatched. The CDR3 contains 15 residues. The CDR3 here is CSVGDRGSVNEKLFF. CDR3 in DNA: TGCAGCGTGGGTGACAGGGGGTCCGTTAATGAAAAACTGTTTTTT.

This chain links TRBV5-5 with TRBJ1-2; D remains ambiguous. The CDR3 extends over 14 amino acids. V shed 2 bases and J shed 5 bases, with 13 bases lying between them. CDR1 and CDR2 (germline): SGHKS, YYEKEE (reference sequence). CDR3 residues: CASSLLWEGYGYTF. In DNA, the CDR3 is TGTGCCAGCAGCTTACTATGGGAAGGATATGGCTACACCTTC.

The chain employs TRBV19 and TRBJ1-2; D possibly corresponds to TRBD1 (6 bases). This CDR3 comprises 16 residues. Looked up from germline, CDR1 is LNHDA and CDR2 is SQIVND (reference sequence). The germline V and J ends were trimmed by 0 bases and 5 bases, with 16 bases remaining between them. This chain's CDR3 is CASSIEGNRERYGYTF. In DNA, the CDR3 is TGTGCCAGTAGTATAGAGGGAAACAGGGAAAGGTATGGCTACACCTTC. The full variable domain, rest sourced from reference TRBV19 and TRBJ1-2, is DGGITQSPKYLFRKEGQNVTLSCEQNLNHDAMYWYRQDPGQGLRLIYYSQIVNDFQKGDIAEGYSVSREKKESFPLTVTSAQKNPTAFYLCASSIEGNRERYGYTFGSGTRLTVV.

The rearrangement links TRBV5-1 to TRBJ2-6; no definite D call. Germline lookup yields CDR1 SGHRS and CDR2 YFSETQ. Deletions cut 3 bases from V and 2 bases from J, with 9 bases between. The CDR3 runs 15 residues. The CDR3 nucleotides read TGCGCCAGCAGCTCGAACACCGCTGGGGCCAACGTCCTGACTTTC. It yields the protein CASSSNTAGANVLTF.

The gene calls are TRBV2 and TRBJ1-3; D remains ambiguous. Trimming took off 7 bases at V and 0 bases at J, with 7 bases between the two ends. Germline CDR1 SNHLY, CDR2 FYNNEI. The CDR3 sequence is 13 residues long. The CDR3 here is CASMGISGNTIYF. The DNA of the CDR3 is TGTGCCAGCATGGGTATCTCTGGAAACACCATATATTTT.

This chain uses TRBV7-8 with TRBJ1-4, with a possible D match to TRBD1 (5 bases). Germline V CDR1 and CDR2: SGHVS, FQNEAQ. The ends were cut back, 6 bases at V and 8 bases at J, with 22 bases in the middle. This CDR3 has 16 residues. The CDR3 DNA reads as TGTGCCAGCAGTGACGAAATGGAAGGGGCGGGCGAAAAACTGTTTTTT. It encodes CASSDEMEGAGEKLFF.